This record concerns one TCR beta chain sequence. This clonotype was seen at least ten times. Its antigen is currently not known. Within one base of it there is no much larger clone, and no base qualities were kept. These data are taken from a study of T cells after yellow fever vaccination (dated by TCRdb to the late 2010s). Broadly, across the study: The SMART-Seq v4 Ultra Low Input RNA kit was used to prepare libraries from fractions with low cell numbers. To follow T-cell clones before and after primary and booster YFV17D yellow fever vaccination, bulk TCR alpha and beta repertoires were sequenced over time. Two healthy male donors, one aged 18 to 30 and one aged 30 to 40 years, made up the cohort. Blood was drawn at multiple timepoints before and after primary and secondary immunization, with bulk PBMC replicates and cell subsets isolated.

V is shortened by 3 bases, J by 7 bases, and the region joining them spans 13 bases. Counted from cysteine to phenylalanine, this CDR3 has 14 amino acids. Just the 42-base CDR3 DNA is kept, in frame starting at base 1. CDR1 and CDR2, looked up from the germline V gene, are SGHVS and FQNEAQ. Broader findings and caveats from the paper: Computational filtering was needed because FACS-sorted repertoires could contain abundant contaminating clonotypes from the bulk population. The study included only two donors, which limits how far the findings can be generalized. A small fraction of clonotypes showed up in both the CD4 and CD8 compartments, probably as a result of convergent recombination. Compared with the primary T-cell response, the secondary T-cell response was faster but weaker, reaching its peak on day 5 rather than on day 15. After the booster, most of the clones that had expanded following primary vaccination were detected again (approximately 95% of CD4 and roughly 90% of CD8), which suggests that memory was broadly maintained.

Explained via the paper, the treatment or condition label denotes: live attenuated yellow fever vaccine strain. At each blood-draw timepoint, two biological replicates of bulk PBMCs were collected. PBMCs were isolated from peripheral blood using a standard Ficoll-Paque protocol. RNA was extracted with TriZol from bulk PBMCs, CD4 and CD8 fractions, and dextramer-positive and dextramer-negative fractions. Sequencing relied on an Illumina NovaSeq 6000. TCR cDNA was synthesized by 5'RACE template switching, which introduced a universal primer site and unique molecular identifiers. cDNA synthesis was primed from both the TCR alpha and TCR beta constant segments. Library amplification used two PCR steps, and the second PCR step added sample barcodes and sequencing adapters. Sequencing of the libraries was done on either Illumina HiSeq 2500 (2x100 bp) or NovaSeq (2x150 bp). As for the original processing: MIGEC was used to demultiplex reads and collapse the reads into UMI consensus sequences, and MiXCR was used for V(D)J alignment. Vaccine-responding clonotypes were identified with edgeR using replicate PBMC samples, with FDR below 0.01 and a log2 fold change above 5 up to day 15 being required. Bulk clonotypes were assigned CD4 or CD8 identity according to which sequenced CD4 or CD8 repertoire held them at higher abundance. Through fastp at Q25 and MiXCR, TCRdb rebuilt clones from the public reads, retaining in-frame beta chains. Records with the same CDR3 protein are collapsed into one entry carrying the most frequent genes and DNA. None of the V and J calls come from the authors' own analysis; TCRdb made them. In this sample the table shows around 320,000 distinct CDR3 sequences, approximately 4% of which occur a single time. Approximately 19% of the sample comes from the top ten.

This clonotype was sampled from a man aged 18 to 35 who received the YFV17D yellow fever vaccine. This specimen consisted of PBMCs, obtained 15 days after the yellow fever booster vaccination. The chain is made from TRBV7-8 and TRBJ2-1; the D segment cannot be called with confidence. The nucleotide sequence is given as TGTGCCAGCAGCTTGAGCGAAGTTAAAAATGAGCAGTTCTTC. Its protein reads: CASSLSEVKNEQFF.